This TCR beta chain is drawn from a study of T cell responses to AZD1222 COVID-19 vaccine. Study summary: Whether given at about 4 or about 12 weeks, second doses were pooled. Study-level findings and limits: AZD1222 recipients seropositive at baseline numbered only six or seven. It was only after the peak T cell response that any repertoires were sampled.

Produced via immunoSEQ multiplex PCR; TCRdb's table is partial and in-frame only. The sample consists of 120,000 or so clones, 90% of them appearing once. A few counts support this clone. Its target is not known. CDR1 and CDR2 from the germline V gene are SGHRS and YFSETQ. CDR3 size: 13 residues. Trimming removed 4 bases at V and 3 bases at J, with 7 bases between. The sample consisted of peripheral blood, taken on day 0 of AZD1222 vaccination. V and J are TRBV5-1 and TRBJ1-4; D ambiguous. This receptor was obtained from an adult in good health. The CDR3 sequence: CASSRGANEKLFF. Here the CDR3 DNA reads TGCGCCAGCAGCCGGGGAGCTAATGAAAAACTGTTTTTT. Based on the CDR3 plus reference TRBV5-1 and TRBJ1-4, the full variable domain is KAGVTQTPRYLIKTRGQQVTLSCSPISGHRSVSWYQQTPGQGLQFLFEYFSETQRNKGNFPGRFSGRQFSNSRSEMNVSTLELGDSALYLCASSRGANEKLFFGSGTQLSVL.